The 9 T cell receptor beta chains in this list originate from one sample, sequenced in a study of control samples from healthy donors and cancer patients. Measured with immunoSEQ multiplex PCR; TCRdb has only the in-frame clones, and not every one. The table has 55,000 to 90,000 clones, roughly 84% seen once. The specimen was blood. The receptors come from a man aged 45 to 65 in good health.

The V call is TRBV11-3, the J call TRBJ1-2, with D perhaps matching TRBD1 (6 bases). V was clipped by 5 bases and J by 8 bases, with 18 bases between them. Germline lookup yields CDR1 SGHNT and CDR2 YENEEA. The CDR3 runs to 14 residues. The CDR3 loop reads CASSPRQDWKGYTF. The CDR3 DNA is TGTGCCAGCAGCCCCCGACAGGATTGGAAGGGCTACACCTTC.

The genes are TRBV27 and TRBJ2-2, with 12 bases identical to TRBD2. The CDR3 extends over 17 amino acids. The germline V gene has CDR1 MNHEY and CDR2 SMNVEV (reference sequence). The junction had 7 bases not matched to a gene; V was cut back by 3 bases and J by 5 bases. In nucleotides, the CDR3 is TGTGCCAGCAGTTTGGCTAGCGGGGGGGCCTGGACCGGGGAGCTGTTTTTT. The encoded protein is CASSLASGGAWTGELFF.

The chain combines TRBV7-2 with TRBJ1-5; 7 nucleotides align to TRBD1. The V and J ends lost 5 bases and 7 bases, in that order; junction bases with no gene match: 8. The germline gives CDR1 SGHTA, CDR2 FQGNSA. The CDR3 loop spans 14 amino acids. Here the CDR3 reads CASSPDRQGQPQHF. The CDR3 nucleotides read TGTGCCAGCAGCCCGGACAGGCAAGGGCAGCCCCAGCATTTT.

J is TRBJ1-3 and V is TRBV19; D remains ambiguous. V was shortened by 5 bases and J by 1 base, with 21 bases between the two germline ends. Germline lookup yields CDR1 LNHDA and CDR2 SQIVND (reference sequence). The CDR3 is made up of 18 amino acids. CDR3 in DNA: TGTGCCAGTAGTCCCGACCGCCCCGGAATAAAGTCTGGAAACACCATATATTTT. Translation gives CASSPDRPGIKSGNTIYF.

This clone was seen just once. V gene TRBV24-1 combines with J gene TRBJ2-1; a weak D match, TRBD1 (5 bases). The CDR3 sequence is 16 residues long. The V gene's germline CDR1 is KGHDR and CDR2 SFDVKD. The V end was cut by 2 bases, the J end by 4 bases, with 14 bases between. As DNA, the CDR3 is TGTGCCACCAGTGATTCAGACAGATCCCAGTACAATGAGCAGTTCTTC. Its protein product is CATSDSDRSQYNEQFF.

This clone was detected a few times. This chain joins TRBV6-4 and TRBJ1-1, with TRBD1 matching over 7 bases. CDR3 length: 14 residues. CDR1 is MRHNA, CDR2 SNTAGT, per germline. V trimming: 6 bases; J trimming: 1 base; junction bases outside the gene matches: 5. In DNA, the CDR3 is TGTGCCAGCAGGGGGACAGATGCGAACACTGAAGCTTTCTTT. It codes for CASRGTDANTEAFF.

For the CDR3, the DNA is TGTGCCAGCAGCTTAAGTCCCCGAGAGACCCAGTACTTC. This codes for CASSLSPRETQYF. The chain carries TRBV11-2 and TRBJ2-5; unclear D gene. This CDR3 spans 13 amino acids. Germline V CDR1 and CDR2: SGHAT, FQNNGV. Trimming took off 2 bases at V and 4 bases at J, with 8 bases between the two ends.

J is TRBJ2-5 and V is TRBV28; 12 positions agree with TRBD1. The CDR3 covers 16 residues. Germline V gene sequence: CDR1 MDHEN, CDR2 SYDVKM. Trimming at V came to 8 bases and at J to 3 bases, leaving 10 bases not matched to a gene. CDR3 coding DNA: TGTGCCAGCCGTGAGGGACAGGGGGCAATGAAAGAGACCCAGTACTTC. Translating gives CASREGQGAMKETQYF.

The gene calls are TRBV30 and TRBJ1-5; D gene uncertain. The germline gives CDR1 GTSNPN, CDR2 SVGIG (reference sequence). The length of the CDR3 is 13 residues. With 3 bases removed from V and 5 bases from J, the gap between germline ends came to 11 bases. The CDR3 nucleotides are TGTGCCTGGAGGGTCTCGACGGATCAGCCCCAGCATTTT. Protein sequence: CAWRVSTDQPQHF.